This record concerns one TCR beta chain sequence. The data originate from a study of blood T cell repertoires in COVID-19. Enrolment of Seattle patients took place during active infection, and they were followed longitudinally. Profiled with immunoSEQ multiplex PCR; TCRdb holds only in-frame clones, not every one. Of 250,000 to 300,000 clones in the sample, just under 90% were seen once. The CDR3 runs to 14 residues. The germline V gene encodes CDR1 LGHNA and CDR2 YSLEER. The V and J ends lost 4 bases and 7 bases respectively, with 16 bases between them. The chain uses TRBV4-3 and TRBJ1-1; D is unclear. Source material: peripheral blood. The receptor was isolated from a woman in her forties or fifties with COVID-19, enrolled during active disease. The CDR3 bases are TGCGCCAGCAGCCTCAGAGTGAGGGCGGGTGAAGCTTTCTTT. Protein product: CASSLRVRAGEAFF.